The rows below give T cell receptor beta chains drawn from one sample of a study of OX40 agonist ivuxolimab in advanced cancers. Libraries were prepared by immunoSEQ multiplex PCR; TCRdb keeps only in-frame clonotypes and omits some of them. The data contain around 80,000 clones, around nine tenths of them singletons. The specimen was CD4+ or CD8+ T cells sorted from blood, collected in a trial of the OX40 agonist ivuxolimab. The source is an adult with an advanced solid tumor such as melanoma, head and neck, liver or kidney cancer. CDR3s include the opening cysteine and the closing phenylalanine or tryptophan. The order of the fields is CDR3 protein, CDR3 DNA, D gene, J gene, clone size, V gene. D genes are given only for firm matches. Clone size is shown for a subset of rows, as once, few, many or a class of expanded clone.

cdr3_aa: CASSQNQYEQFF
cdr3_nt: TGCGCCAGCAGTCAGAACCAATATGAGCAGTTCTTC
d_call: NA
j_call: TRBJ2-1
clone_size: NA
v_call: TRBV10-2

cdr3_aa: CASSSEGRRSLGEAFF
cdr3_nt: TGTGCCAGCAGCTCAGAGGGACGGAGGAGTCTCGGAGAAGCTTTCTTT
d_call: NA
j_call: TRBJ1-1
clone_size: once
v_call: TRBV7-3

cdr3_aa: CAISPTPWNPGNTIYF
cdr3_nt: TGTGCCATCAGCCCCACGCCCTGGAACCCTGGAAACACCATATATTTT
d_call: NA
j_call: TRBJ1-3
clone_size: once
v_call: TRBV10-3

cdr3_aa: CASSSPKQGAGETQYF
cdr3_nt: TGTGCCAGCAGCTCACCTAAACAGGGGGCGGGGGAGACCCAGTACTTC
d_call: TRBD1
j_call: TRBJ2-5
clone_size: NA
v_call: TRBV11-2

cdr3_aa: CASRRQFDLNTEAFF
cdr3_nt: TGTGCCAGCAGACGACAGTTTGACTTGAACACTGAAGCTTTCTTT
d_call: NA
j_call: TRBJ1-1
clone_size: NA
v_call: TRBV6-5

cdr3_aa: CASTPSPRDRGNTIYF
cdr3_nt: TGCGCCAGCACCCCCTCGCCCCGGGACCGAGGAAACACCATATATTTT
d_call: NA
j_call: TRBJ1-3
clone_size: NA
v_call: TRBV4-1

cdr3_aa: CASSTGQGIAKNIQYF
cdr3_nt: TGTGCCAGTAGTACAGGACAGGGGATAGCCAAAAACATTCAGTACTTC
d_call: TRBD1
j_call: TRBJ2-4
clone_size: NA
v_call: TRBV19

cdr3_aa: CAWKGRTGTSGMYEQYF
cdr3_nt: TGTGCCTGGAAGGGCCGGACCGGGACTAGCGGGATGTACGAGCAGTACTTC
d_call: TRBD2
j_call: TRBJ2-7
clone_size: NA
v_call: TRBV30

cdr3_aa: CASSLLDRVQPQHF
cdr3_nt: TGCGCCAGCAGTCTTCTGGACAGGGTTCAGCCCCAGCATTTT
d_call: TRBD1
j_call: TRBJ1-5
clone_size: NA
v_call: TRBV23-1

cdr3_aa: CASSSDRVNQPQHF
cdr3_nt: TGTGCCAGCAGTTCGGACAGGGTCAATCAGCCCCAGCATTTT
d_call: TRBD1
j_call: TRBJ1-5
clone_size: once
v_call: TRBV28

cdr3_aa: CASSLRLALTDTQYF
cdr3_nt: TGTGCCAGCAGCTTGAGACTAGCGCTTACAGATACGCAGTATTTT
d_call: TRBD2
j_call: TRBJ2-3
clone_size: NA
v_call: TRBV7-8

cdr3_aa: CASSLTGKGEKLFF
cdr3_nt: TGCGCCAGCAGCTTGACAGGGAAGGGTGAAAAACTGTTTTTT
d_call: NA
j_call: TRBJ1-4
clone_size: NA
v_call: TRBV5-1

cdr3_aa: CASTLGLAAYEQYF
cdr3_nt: TGTGCCAGCACCCTCGGACTAGCGGCCTACGAGCAGTACTTC
d_call: TRBD2
j_call: TRBJ2-7
clone_size: NA
v_call: TRBV28

cdr3_aa: CASSPPGRGGHTEAFF
cdr3_nt: TGTGCCAGCTCACCACCGGGACGTGGTGGGCACACTGAAGCTTTCTTT
d_call: NA
j_call: TRBJ1-1
clone_size: NA
v_call: TRBV18

cdr3_aa: CASSEGSGNTIYF
cdr3_nt: TGTGCCAGCAGTGAAGGCTCTGGAAACACCATATATTTT
d_call: NA
j_call: TRBJ1-3
clone_size: NA
v_call: TRBV6-1

cdr3_aa: CASQLGTGAGELFF
cdr3_nt: TGTGCCAGTCAACTCGGGACAGGGGCAGGGGAGCTGTTTTTT
d_call: TRBD1
j_call: TRBJ2-2
clone_size: NA
v_call: TRBV19

cdr3_aa: CAWSIGADLTYEQYF
cdr3_nt: TGTGCCTGGAGTATCGGTGCGGACCTTACCTACGAGCAGTACTTC
d_call: NA
j_call: TRBJ2-7
clone_size: NA
v_call: TRBV30

cdr3_aa: CASSPRDRETQYF
cdr3_nt: TGTGCCAGCTCACCACGGGACAGAGAGACCCAGTACTTC
d_call: TRBD1
j_call: TRBJ2-5
clone_size: NA
v_call: TRBV18

cdr3_aa: CASSDSRWGLTGELFF
cdr3_nt: TGTGCCAGCAGTGATTCCAGGTGGGGGTTAACCGGGGAGCTGTTTTTT
d_call: NA
j_call: TRBJ2-2
clone_size: NA
v_call: TRBV6-1

cdr3_aa: CASSVQGGESPLHF
cdr3_nt: TGTGCCAGCAGCGTACAGGGGGGGGAATCACCCCTCCACTTT
d_call: TRBD1
j_call: TRBJ1-6
clone_size: NA
v_call: TRBV9

cdr3_aa: CASSIRRSQLIEWDEKLFF
cdr3_nt: TGTGCCAGTAGTATAAGGAGGTCCCAGCTTATTGAGTGGGATGAAAAACTGTTTTTT
d_call: NA
j_call: TRBJ1-4
clone_size: NA
v_call: TRBV19

cdr3_aa: CASSRTRDQPQHF
cdr3_nt: TGTGCCAGTAGTAGGACCCGGGATCAGCCCCAGCATTTT
d_call: NA
j_call: TRBJ1-5
clone_size: NA
v_call: TRBV19

cdr3_aa: CASRSGTGGTRAQYF
cdr3_nt: TGTGCCAGCAGATCCGGGACAGGGGGGACCAGGGCCCAGTACTTC
d_call: TRBD1
j_call: TRBJ2-5
clone_size: NA
v_call: TRBV2

cdr3_aa: CASSLVLANTGELFF
cdr3_nt: TGTGCCAGCAGCTTAGTTTTGGCGAACACCGGGGAGCTGTTTTTT
d_call: NA
j_call: TRBJ2-2
clone_size: NA
v_call: TRBV11-2

cdr3_aa: CASSLNRQGNQPQHF
cdr3_nt: TGTGCCAGCAGTTTAAATCGACAGGGCAATCAGCCCCAGCATTTT
d_call: NA
j_call: TRBJ1-5
clone_size: NA
v_call: TRBV27

cdr3_aa: CASRTQQVGEQYF
cdr3_nt: TGTGCCAGCAGGACCCAACAAGTCGGAGAGCAGTACTTC
d_call: NA
j_call: TRBJ2-7
clone_size: NA
v_call: TRBV27